The 10 T cell receptor beta chains reported below all come from one sample, sequenced in a study of blood T cell repertoires in COVID-19. Method: immunoSEQ multiplex PCR; TCRdb's copy keeps in-frame clones and lacks some. The profile shows some 240,000 clones, around nine tenths of them singletons. The sample comprised peripheral blood. Source of these receptors: a man between 60 and 75 years old with COVID-19, enrolled during active disease.

This rearrangement joins TRBV7-2 to TRBJ1-2; D unclear. This CDR3 is built from 13 residues. V lost 5 bases and J 5 bases, leaving 12 bases between the germline ends. Germline V gene sequence: CDR1 SGHTA, CDR2 FQGNSA. The CDR3 reads CASSPEGLYGYTF. CDR3 in DNA: TGTGCCAGCAGCCCCGAGGGCCTATATGGCTACACCTTC.

This chain uses TRBV5-6 with TRBJ2-5; 11 bases are a match to TRBD1. The CDR3 is 16 amino acids. The germline gives CDR1 SGHDT, CDR2 YYEEEE. With V trimmed by 0 bases and J by 5 bases, 6 bases remained unmatched. The chain's CDR3 is CASSLGGQGAWETQYF. In nucleotides, the CDR3 is TGTGCCAGCAGCTTGGGTGGACAGGGGGCGTGGGAGACCCAGTACTTC.

CDR3 sequence (DNA): TGTGCCAGCCGTGGACATGCCGGAAACACCATATATTTT. Amino acid sequence: CASRGHAGNTIYF. The rearrangement links TRBV12-3 or TRBV12-4 to TRBJ1-3, with D perhaps TRBD1 (5 bases). This CDR3 comprises 13 residues. V lost 8 bases to trimming and J lost 4 bases, with 12 bases between them.

The rearrangement joins TRBV27 to TRBJ2-7; D call uncertain. CDR1 and CDR2 (germline): MNHEY, SMNVEV (reference sequence). The CDR3 runs 11 residues. V lost 5 bases, J lost 6 bases, and 8 bases lay in between. The CDR3 DNA is TGTGCCAGCAGTGGCCCGCTCGAGCAGTACTTC. It yields the protein CASSGPLEQYF.

The rearrangement uses TRBV19 and TRBJ2-3, with D possibly being TRBD1 (6 bases). Germline CDR1 LNHDA, CDR2 SQIVND (reference sequence). V was cut by 5 bases and J by 2 bases, with 11 bases left in between. The length of the CDR3 is 14 residues. This chain's CDR3 is CASSDRDTTDTQYF. The CDR3 DNA reads as TGTGCCAGTAGTGACCGGGACACCACAGATACGCAGTATTTT.

This chain links TRBV6-5 with TRBJ1-6; D is uncertain. Trimming pared 6 bases from V and 6 bases from J, leaving 15 bases between. In germline, CDR1 is MNHEY, CDR2 SVGAGI. This CDR3 has 15 amino acids. The CDR3 loop is CASSPGRGGNSPLHF. The DNA for the CDR3 is TGTGCCAGCAGCCCCGGGCGTGGAGGTAATTCACCCCTCCACTTT.

The rearrangement joins TRBV7-9 to TRBJ1-4; 9 bases agree with TRBD1. The CDR3 is 17 amino acids. With V trimmed by 2 bases and J by 5 bases, 9 bases remained unmatched. Germline values: CDR1 SEHNR, CDR2 FQNEAQ (reference sequence). CDR3 in amino acids: CASSLWDREPFNEKLFF. The DNA of the CDR3 is TGTGCCAGCAGCTTATGGGACAGGGAGCCCTTCAATGAAAAACTGTTTTTT.

The V and J genes are TRBV3-1 (or the pseudogene TRBV3-2) and TRBJ1-4, with D unresolved. Germline V CDR1 and CDR2: LGHDT, YNNKEL (reference sequence). Trimming shortened V by 1 base and J by 5 bases, and 2 bases separated the two germline ends. The CDR3 consists of 12 residues. DNA for the CDR3: TGTGCCAGCAGCCAAGCGAATGAAAAACTGTTTTTT. This codes for CASSQANEKLFF.

V usage is TRBV21-1 and J usage is TRBJ2-7; the D call in the table, TRBD2, was not verified against the DNA. TRBV21-1 is marked as a pseudogene. This CDR3 has 14 amino acids. CDR3 sequence: CASEILAELYEQYF. The CDR3 nucleotides are TGTGCCAGTGAGATACTAGCGGAGCTCTACGAGCAGTACTTC.

This clone was seen only once. This chain connects TRBV6-1 to TRBJ2-3; the D gene is possibly TRBD1 (5 bases). This CDR3 region has 14 residues. The V end lost 2 bases, the J end lost 6 bases, and 12 bases lay between the germline ends. Germline lookup yields CDR1 MNHNS and CDR2 SASEGT. The CDR3 loop is CASSEKAGRDTQYF. The CDR3 bases are TGTGCCAGCAGTGAAAAAGCAGGGCGGGATACGCAGTATTTT.